This T cell receptor (beta chain) was captured in a study of T cell responses to AZD1222 COVID-19 vaccine. Profiled with immunoSEQ multiplex PCR; TCRdb holds only in-frame clones, not every one. The data show around 110,000 clones, with roughly 92% seen just once and around 1.5% held by the top ten. Study-wide points: AZD1222 recipients seropositive at baseline numbered only 6 or 7. Increased Spike-specific TCR breadth and depth were observed after two AZD1222 doses.

Note on this clone: The antigen is undetermined.

The CDR3 is made up of 15 amino acids. Per germline, CDR1 SGHKS and CDR2 YYEKEE (reference sequence). The V and J ends lost 3 bases and 6 bases, in that order; junction bases with no gene match: 6. The chain employs TRBV5-5 and TRBJ1-4; TRBD1 agrees at 9 bases. The clonotype originates from an adult who received the AZD1222 COVID-19 vaccine. The input for sequencing was peripheral blood, taken 28 days after the second AZD1222 dose. The CDR3 loop is CASSSEGQGDEKLFF. The CDR3 DNA reads TGTGCCAGCAGCTCTGAGGGACAGGGAGATGAAAAACTGTTTTTT.